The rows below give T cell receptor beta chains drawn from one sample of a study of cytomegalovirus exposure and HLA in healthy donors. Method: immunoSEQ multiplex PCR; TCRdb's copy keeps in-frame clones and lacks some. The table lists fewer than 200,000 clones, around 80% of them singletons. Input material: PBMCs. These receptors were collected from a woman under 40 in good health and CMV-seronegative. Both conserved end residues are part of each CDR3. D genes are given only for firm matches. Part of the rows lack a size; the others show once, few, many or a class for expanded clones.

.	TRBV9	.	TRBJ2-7	CASSRSGGAPYEQYF	TGTGCCAGCAGCCGCAGCGGAGGAGCTCCCTACGAGCAGTACTTC
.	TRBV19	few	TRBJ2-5	CASSFGSRGETQYF	TGTGCCAGTAGTTTCGGGTCCAGGGGAGAGACCCAGTACTTC
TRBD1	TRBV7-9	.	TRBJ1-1	CASSSWGSGGTEAFF	TGTGCCAGCAGCTCATGGGGTTCAGGGGGCACTGAAGCTTTCTTT
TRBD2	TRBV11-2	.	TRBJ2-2	CASSLRTSRRDPATGELFF	TGTGCCAGCAGCTTACGGACTAGCCGCCGAGACCCGGCCACCGGGGAGCTGTTTTTT
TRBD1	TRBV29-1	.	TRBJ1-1	CSAADRGRITEAFF	TGCAGCGCCGCCGACAGGGGGCGAATCACTGAAGCTTTCTTT
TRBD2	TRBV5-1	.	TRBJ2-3	CASSPGLAGSDTQYF	TGCGCCAGCAGCCCCGGTTTAGCGGGGTCAGATACGCAGTATTTT
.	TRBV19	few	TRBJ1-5	CASSRNSGGYSNQPQHF	TGTGCCAGTAGTAGGAATTCGGGAGGCTATAGCAATCAGCCCCAGCATTTT
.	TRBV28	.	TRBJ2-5	CASSSPQGLVVLETQYF	TGTGCCAGCAGTTCACCCCAGGGATTGGTAGTTTTGGAGACCCAGTACTTC
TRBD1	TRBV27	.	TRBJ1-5	CASSFGTGPMSNQPQHF	TGTGCCAGCAGTTTCGGGACAGGGCCAATGTCTAATCAGCCCCAGCATTTT
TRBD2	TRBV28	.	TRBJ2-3	CASSRTSGGADTQYF	TGTGCCAGCAGTCGGACTAGCGGGGGTGCGGATACGCAGTATTTT
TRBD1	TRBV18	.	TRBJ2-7	CASSPRGQGEQYF	TGTGCCAGCTCACCAAGGGGACAGGGTGAGCAGTACTTC
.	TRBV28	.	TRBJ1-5	CASSLHGQNNQPQHF	TGTGCCAGCAGTTTACACGGACAGAACAATCAGCCCCAGCATTTT
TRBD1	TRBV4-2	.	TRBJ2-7	CASSRDRGLYEQYF	TGTGCCAGCAGCCGCGACAGGGGGCTCTACGAGCAGTACTTC
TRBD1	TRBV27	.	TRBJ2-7	CASARGQGAYEQYF	TGTGCCAGCGCTAGGGGGCAGGGGGCTTACGAGCAGTACTTC
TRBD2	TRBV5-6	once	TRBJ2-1	CASSLDLAGRSYNEQFF	TGTGCCAGCAGCTTGGACCTAGCGGGGCGCTCCTACAATGAGCAGTTCTTC
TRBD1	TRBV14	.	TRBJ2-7	CASSQTGTGNSYEQYF	TGTGCCAGCAGCCAAACCGGGACAGGGAACTCCTACGAGCAGTACTTC
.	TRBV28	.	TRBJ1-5	CASSLTRSNQPQHF	TGTGCCAGCAGTCTGACACGTAGCAATCAGCCCCAGCATTTT
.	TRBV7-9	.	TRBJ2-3	CASSLGSGVDTQYF	TGTGCCAGCAGCTTGGGTTCGGGGGTAGATACGCAGTATTTT
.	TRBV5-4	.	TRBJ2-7	CASSQSGFEQYF	TGTGCCAGCAGCCAATCAGGGTTCGAGCAGTACTTC
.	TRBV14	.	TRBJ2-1	CASSPLWGPTYNEQFF	TGTGCCAGCAGCCCGTTGTGGGGGCCTACTTACAATGAGCAGTTCTTC
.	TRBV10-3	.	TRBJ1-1	CAISPDGDYTEAFF	TGTGCCATCAGCCCTGACGGTGACTACACTGAAGCTTTCTTT
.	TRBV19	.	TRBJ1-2	CASHSSHSYYGYTF	TGTGCCAGTCACAGCTCCCACAGCTACTATGGCTACACCTTC
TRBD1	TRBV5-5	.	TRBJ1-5	CASSLRDRDQPQHF	TGTGCCAGCAGCTTGAGGGACAGGGATCAGCCCCAGCATTTT
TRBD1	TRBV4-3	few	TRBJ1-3	CASSQDTETGSKVDSGNTIYF	TGCGCCAGCAGCCAAGATACCGAGACAGGGTCTAAAGTTGACTCTGGAAACACCATATATTTT
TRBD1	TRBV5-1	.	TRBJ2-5	CASSLAGTERQETQYF	TGCGCCAGCAGCTTAGCCGGGACAGAGCGCCAAGAGACCCAGTACTTC
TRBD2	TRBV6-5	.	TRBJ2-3	CASRATGRASDTQYF	TGTGCCAGCAGGGCTACTGGGAGGGCCTCAGATACGCAGTATTTT
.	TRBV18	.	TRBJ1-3	CASSPISFPNHAEGGNTIYF	TGTGCCAGCTCACCAATCAGTTTCCCTAACCACGCGGAGGGTGGAAACACCATATATTTT
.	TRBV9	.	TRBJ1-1	CASSAEGDTEAFF	TGTGCCAGCAGCGCCGAGGGGGACACTGAAGCTTTCTTT
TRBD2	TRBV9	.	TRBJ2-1	CASSAGTSGYNEQFF	TGTGCCAGCAGCGCCGGGACTAGCGGTTACAATGAGCAGTTCTTC
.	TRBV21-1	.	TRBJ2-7	CASSKRGSSYEQYF	TGTGCCAGCAGCAAACGAGGCAGTTCCTACGAGCAGTACTTC
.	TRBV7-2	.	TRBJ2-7	CASSPTGFEQYF	TGTGCCAGCAGCCCCACAGGGTTCGAGCAGTACTTC
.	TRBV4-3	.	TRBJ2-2	CASSQSIKLTGELFF	TGCGCCAGCAGCCAATCGATTAAACTAACCGGGGAGCTGTTTTTT
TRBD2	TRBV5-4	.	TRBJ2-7	CASSQLAGGLNEQYF	TGTGCCAGCAGTCAGCTAGCGGGGGGGCTTAACGAGCAGTACTTC
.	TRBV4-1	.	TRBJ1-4	CASSQDWSEKLFF	TGCGCCAGCAGCCAAGATTGGAGTGAAAAACTGTTTTTT
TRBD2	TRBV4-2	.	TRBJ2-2	CASSQGNLGGLANTGELFF	TGTGCCAGCAGCCAAGGGAATCTCGGGGGACTAGCGAACACCGGGGAGCTGTTTTTT
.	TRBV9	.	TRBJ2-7	CASSPGYEQYF	TGTGCCAGCAGCCCCGGTTACGAGCAGTACTTC